This TCR beta chain comes out of a study of early stage breast cancer tumors (dated by TCRdb to 2015 to 2018). Context from the whole study: Of the approximately 15 invasive breast tumors, approximately 11 were found to be estrogen receptor-positive, progesterone receptor-positive and HER2-negative. About 65% of the 12 ER+/PR+/HER2- tumors were invasive ductal carcinomas, while the other four were invasive lobular carcinomas. A read coverage of roughly 10-fold per sample was achieved on average. A total of 2 million to 3 million templates, representing roughly 1,100,000 unique clonotypes, were detected across all samples. The research as a whole found: Enriched TCRB sequences shared across patients were mostly commonly generated sequences, unlikely to play an important role in the tumor microenvironment. The small cohort size prevented analysis by tumor subtype. Compared with adjacent normal breast tissue, tumors had higher clonality and about 2.5-fold greater T cell density. Bulk genomic DNA sequencing of unsorted cells missed chain pairing and functional markers such as CD4, CD8 and FOXP3. Repertoires from blood and normal breast were more alike than repertoires from blood and tumor, and in about 90% of the 16 patients, comparing each tissue with blood separated tumor from normal.

The study profiled bulk TCR beta-chain repertoires in matched peripheral blood, tumor and adjacent normal breast tissue taken from about 15 patients with early-stage breast cancer. Before surgery, whole blood (about 5-10 mL) was collected into EDTA tubes and processed within 2 hours. Ficoll-Paque centrifugation in SepMate-50 tubes was used to isolate peripheral blood mononuclear cells. PBMCs were cryopreserved in around 90% FBS with roughly 10% DMSO in aliquots of 2 to 4 million cells and stored in liquid nitrogen. The Qiagen AllPrep DNA/RNA Mini kit was used to extract genomic DNA. Each sample was amplified as two independent genomic DNA replicates: around 0.5 ug for blood and approximately 1.6 ug for tumor or normal breast. TCRB sequencing of genomic DNA was carried out with the ImmunoSeq Intro kit according to the manufacturer's instructions. The multiplex PCR ran for around 30 cycles using proprietary primers and spike-in control sequences for absolute quantification. Single-end 150-bp reads were used to sequence an 87-bp fragment spanning the CDR3 and the flanking V and J genes. Seven samples, each with two replicates, were multiplexed per lane of an Illumina MiSeq using version 3.0 chemistry. The paper's processing steps were these. Raw data were processed by the vendor's proprietary pipeline, with both replicates merged into one result per sample. Productive rearrangements sharing the V-gene family, CDR3 amino acid sequence and J-gene segment were defined as clonotypes. Clonality was computed as 1 minus the normalized Shannon entropy (Pielou evenness) of TCRB abundances. T cell density was estimated as total templates divided by the number of input cells, with the number of input cells inferred from the DNA input amount. Total repertoire diversity and clonality were estimated with Recon using default parameters. A clonotype counted as tumor-enriched if its abundance in tumor exceeded 0.1% and was at least 32-fold higher than its abundance in normal breast. Here the immuneACCESS table is served through TCRdb, limited to in-frame sequences with V and J called. Missing clones are a known gap in these copies; in checked studies unresolved V genes cover under half, and the rest lacks a known reason. D and trimming come from the DNA, and the V and J calls and clone size come from that table. The sample table holds approximately 39,000 clones, of which over 65% were seen once. The top ten clones comprise roughly 6.1% of the sample.

Concerning this clone: The antigen this receptor binds is unknown. A junction end diverges from the germline sequence, so it may reflect a read error.

The germline V gene yields SGHRS for CDR1 and YFSETQ for CDR2. Spanning cysteine to phenylalanine, the CDR3 consists of 14 amino acids. Solely the CDR3 DNA is kept, with 42 bases framed from the first base. Sequences were obtained from blood. This clonotype originated in a person in their 60s with breast cancer. This receptor chain uses TRBV5-1 and TRBJ2-7; the D region possibly corresponds to TRBD1 (5 bases align). The DNA is TGTGCCAGCAGCCCAGGGAAGGGTTCCTACGAGCAGTACTTC. This gives the protein CASSPGKGSYEQYF.